These 23 T cell receptor beta chains were all obtained from the same sample, sequenced in a study of blood T cell repertoires in COVID-19. The protocol was immunoSEQ multiplex PCR, while the TCRdb copy is restricted to in-frame clones and leaves out a portion. The table has roughly 100,000 clones, approximately 89% seen once; the top ten hold 11%. The sequenced material came from peripheral blood. These receptors came from a man older than 75 with acute or convalescent COVID-19.

V is TRBV9 and J is TRBJ2-2; TRBD2 might be the D (5 bases). The germline CDR1 and CDR2 sequences are SGDLS and YYNGEE. The CDR3 spans 17 residues. The V and J ends lost 2 bases and 2 bases respectively, with 16 bases between them. The CDR3 loop reads CASSVTREGPNTGELFF. CDR3 DNA: TGTGCCAGCAGCGTCACTCGGGAAGGTCCTAACACCGGGGAGCTGTTTTTT.

The chain recombines TRBV18 with TRBJ2-7; TRBD1 might be the D (7 bases). The V gene's germline CDR1 is KGHSH and CDR2 LQKENI. Deletions cut 3 bases from V and 3 bases from J, with 9 bases between. The CDR3 length is 13 residues. The CDR3 loop is CASSPRGDYEQYF. For the CDR3, the DNA is TGTGCCAGCTCACCCAGGGGGGACTACGAGCAGTACTTC.

CDR3 region: CASSVRTVDLVKRDQPQHF. The CDR3 nucleotides are TGTGCCAGCAGTGTGAGGACAGTCGACCTCGTGAAGCGAGATCAGCCCCAGCATTTT. This sequence joins TRBV2 and TRBJ1-5; D possibly corresponds to TRBD1 (6 bases). Trimming left V 4 bases short and J 5 bases short, with 27 bases between. CDR1 and CDR2 (germline): SNHLY, FYNNEI. CDR3 size: 19 residues. The full variable domain, its missing parts supplied by reference TRBV2 and TRBJ1-5, is EPEVTQTPSHQVTQMGQEVILRCVPISNHLYFYWYRQILGQKVEFLVSFYNNEISEKSEIFDDQFSVERPDGSNFTLKIRSTKLEDSAMYFCASSVRTVDLVKRDQPQHFGDGTRLSIL.

The chain links TRBV19 to TRBJ2-1; D might be TRBD1 (5 bases). Between the trimmed V and J ends, which lost 2 bases and 5 bases, there was a span of 10 bases. The CDR3 runs to 14 residues. The germline CDR1 and CDR2 sequences are LNHDA and SQIVND (reference sequence). The CDR3 DNA follows: TGTGCCAGTAGTATAAGGGGCTCAAACAATGAGCAGTTCTTC. Protein product: CASSIRGSNNEQFF.

The chain employs TRBV12-3 or TRBV12-4 and TRBJ2-1; D call uncertain. V was cut by 5 bases and J by 6 bases, with 11 bases left in between. CDR3 length: 13 residues. The CDR3 region has the DNA TGTGCCAGCAGTCATCCAGGAATCAATGAGCAGTTCTTC. This gives the protein CASSHPGINEQFF.

This clone was recorded only once. The chain couples TRBV21-1 to TRBJ1-3. TRBV21-1 is recorded as a pseudogene. CDR3 length: 17 residues. This CDR3 is CASSKEKGFGPGDTIYF. CDR3 nucleotide sequence: TGTGCCAGCAGCAAAGAGAAGGGTTTTGGACCCGGGGACACCATATATTTT.

The chain employs TRBV19 and TRBJ1-3; D is possibly TRBD1 (5 bases). CDR1 and CDR2 (germline): LNHDA, SQIVND (reference sequence). The CDR3 is 14 residues long. Trimming took off 7 bases at V and 7 bases at J, with 17 bases between the two ends. Here the CDR3 DNA reads TGTGCCAGTATTCCGGGGGACGTCAGGAACACCATATATTTT. As protein: CASIPGDVRNTIYF.

This clone has only one observation. The chain is built from TRBV12-3 or TRBV12-4 and TRBJ1-1, with TRBD1 matching over 8 bases. The CDR3 consists of 13 residues. Trimming at V came to 6 bases and at J to 6 bases, leaving 6 bases not matched to a gene. The CDR3 spells CASRDRAVAEAFF. The CDR3 nucleotides are TGTGCCAGCAGGGACAGGGCGGTGGCTGAAGCTTTCTTT.

As for this clone: Other DNA sequences in this sample translate to the same CDR3. This sequence joins TRBV6-6 and TRBJ1-1; D gene ambiguous. This CDR3 spans 14 amino acids. Germline V gene lookup returns CDR1 MNHNY and CDR2 SVGAGI (reference sequence). V lost 0 bases and J lost 1, with 6 bases in between. The DNA of the CDR3 is TGTGCCAGCAGTTACTCAGAGGGGAACACTGAAGCTTTCTTT. Translating gives CASSYSEGNTEAFF.

CDR3 DNA: TGTGCCAGCAGTGAGGGGACAGGTTTTGATGGCTACACCTTC. It yields the protein CASSEGTGFDGYTF. The chain carries TRBV25-1 and TRBJ1-2, with TRBD1 matching 8 bases. J was trimmed by 6 bases and V by 3 bases; bases with no gene match: 6. Germline V gene lookup returns CDR1 MGHDK and CDR2 SYGVNS. CDR3 length: 14 residues.

The chain is built from TRBV5-1 and TRBJ2-2; D may be TRBD1 (5 bases). CDR3 length: 14 amino acids. Trimming removed 2 bases from V and 7 bases from J, with 12 bases in between. Germline-derived CDR1 and CDR2 are SGHRS and YFSETQ. The CDR3 DNA is TGCGCCAGCAGCTTACCGACAGAGCACGGGGAGCTGTTTTTT. Its translation: CASSLPTEHGELFF.

The chain is built from TRBV7-2 and TRBJ2-5; no clear D gene. V dropped 2 bases and J dropped 4 bases, with 8 bases sitting between them. CDR1 SGHTA and CDR2 FQGNSA come from the germline V gene. The CDR3 runs 13 residues. In DNA form, the CDR3 reads TGTGCCAGCAGCTTATCGTGGAGAGAGACCCAGTACTTC. This encodes CASSLSWRETQYF.

The rearrangement uses TRBV27 and TRBJ2-1, with 10 nucleotides matching TRBD1. Trimming cost V 6 bases and J 6 bases; bases outside gene matches: 8. The germline CDR1 and CDR2 sequences are MNHEY and SMNVEV (reference sequence). This CDR3 is 15 amino acids long. The CDR3, as DNA: TGTGCCAGCAGAGCCGGGACAGGGGCTTCCAATGAGCAGTTCTTC. Translating gives CASRAGTGASNEQFF.

This clone was detected a few times. The chain recombines TRBV13 with TRBJ2-7; 9 bases align to TRBD1. Unmatched junction bases numbered 7, after V lost 2 bases and J lost 5 bases. Germline CDR1 PRHDT, CDR2 FYEKMQ (reference sequence). The length of the CDR3 is 15 residues. DNA of the CDR3: TGTGCCAGCAGCTTACGGGGACAGGGATCTGACGAGCAGTACTTC. Its translation: CASSLRGQGSDEQYF. The whole variable domain, remainder taken from reference TRBV13 and TRBJ2-7, is AAGVIQSPRHLIKEKRETATLKCYPIPRHDTVYWYQQGPGQDPQFLISFYEKMQSDKGSIPDRFSAQQFSDYHSELNMSSLELGDSALYFCASSLRGQGSDEQYFGPGTRLTVT.

Written as DNA, the CDR3 is TGTGCCAGCAGCTTGCCCTCCGAGCAGTACTTC. Translation gives CASSLPSEQYF. This chain uses TRBV5-6 with TRBJ2-7; D unclear. V lost 1 base to trimming and J lost 6 bases, with 5 bases between them. The germline V gene encodes CDR1 SGHDT and CDR2 YYEEEE. This CDR3 region has 11 residues.

This chain uses TRBV27 with TRBJ2-1, with 10 bases fitting TRBD2. This CDR3 has 18 residues. The junction had 13 bases not matched to a gene; V was cut back by 6 bases and J by 2 bases. Germline loops: CDR1 MNHEY, CDR2 SMNVEV (reference sequence). The CDR3 sequence: CASSRTSGATFTYNEQFF. The CDR3 bases are TGTGCCAGCAGCCGTACTAGCGGGGCTACCTTTACCTACAATGAGCAGTTCTTC.

CDR3 DNA sequence: TGTGCCTGGAGTGCCGGACTAGCGGGAGGCTACGAGCAGTACTTC. Encoded protein: CAWSAGLAGGYEQYF. The chain uses TRBV30 and TRBJ2-7; 14 bases are a match to TRBD2. Germline lookup yields CDR1 GTSNPN and CDR2 SVGIG (reference sequence). The CDR3 runs to 15 residues. After removal of 1 base from V and 3 bases from J, the junction contained 2 bases not matched to a gene.

This rearrangement joins TRBV7-3 to TRBJ2-1, with 7 bases aligning to TRBD1. V dropped 5 bases and J dropped 2; count of bases not matched to a gene: 6. Germline V gene data show CDR1 as SGHTA and CDR2 as FQGTGA. This CDR3 comprises 15 residues. The CDR3 is CASSATGVAYNEQFF. CDR3 DNA sequence: TGTGCCAGCAGCGCCACAGGGGTTGCCTACAATGAGCAGTTCTTC.

The chain carries TRBV6-5 and TRBJ1-5, with 7 bases aligning to TRBD1. This CDR3 contains 15 residues. The germline CDR1 and CDR2 sequences are MNHEY and SVGAGI. J gave up 6 bases and V 4 bases, and 9 bases lay outside the gene matches. The CDR3 nucleotides are TGTGCCAGCAGTTTACAGGGGTCCCGTCCTCAGCCCCAGCATTTT. This gives the protein CASSLQGSRPQPQHF.

In nucleotides, the CDR3 is TGTGCCAGCAGTTCAGGGAATGGCTACACCTTC. Translating it yields CASSSGNGYTF. The rearrangement uses TRBV12-3 or TRBV12-4 and TRBJ1-2, with D possibly matching TRBD1 (5 bases). The CDR3 sequence is 11 residues long. The V and J ends lost 4 bases and 6 bases respectively, with 6 bases between them.

The rearrangement joins TRBV7-9 to TRBJ2-3, with a possible D match to TRBD2 (6 bases). The V and J ends lost 5 bases and 0 bases respectively, with 9 bases between them. The CDR3 is 14 amino acids. Germline V gene data show CDR1 as SEHNR and CDR2 as FQNEAQ (reference sequence). CDR3 nucleotides: TGTGCCAGCAGCCGTAGCGGAAGCACAGATACGCAGTATTTT. Its translation is CASSRSGSTDTQYF.

The chain combines TRBV5-6 with TRBJ2-1, with 14 bases lining up with TRBD2. The CDR3 is 19 residues long. In germline, CDR1 is SGHDT, CDR2 YYEEEE. V lost 4 bases, J lost 9 bases, and 18 bases stayed unmatched. The CDR3 protein is CASSTRLAGGTLLVGEQFF. In DNA form, the CDR3 reads TGTGCCAGCAGCACTCGACTAGCGGGAGGGACTTTGCTGGTGGGTGAGCAGTTCTTC.

The chain uses TRBV3-1 (or the pseudogene TRBV3-2) and TRBJ2-7, with 10 positions matching TRBD1. CDR1 and CDR2 from the germline V gene are LGHDT and YNNKEL (reference sequence). CDR3 length: 15 residues. V lost 4 bases and J lost 5; bases outside the gene matches: 8. The CDR3 nucleotides read TGTGCCAGCAGCCCGCGTGGGACAGGGGTCGACGAGCAGTACTTC. It translates to CASSPRGTGVDEQYF.